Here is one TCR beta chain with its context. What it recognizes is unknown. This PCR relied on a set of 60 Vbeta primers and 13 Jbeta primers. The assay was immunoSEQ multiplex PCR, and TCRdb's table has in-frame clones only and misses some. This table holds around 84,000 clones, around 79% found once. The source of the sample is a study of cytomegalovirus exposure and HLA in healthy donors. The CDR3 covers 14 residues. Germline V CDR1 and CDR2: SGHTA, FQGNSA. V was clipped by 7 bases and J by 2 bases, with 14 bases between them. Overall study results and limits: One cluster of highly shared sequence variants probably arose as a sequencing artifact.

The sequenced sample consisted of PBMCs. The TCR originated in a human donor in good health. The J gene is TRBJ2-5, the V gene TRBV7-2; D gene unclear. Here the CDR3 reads CASTPVSGQETQYF. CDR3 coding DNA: TGTGCCAGCACCCCGGTGTCGGGTCAAGAGACCCAGTACTTC.